This T cell receptor (beta chain) was sequenced in a study of T cell clonality in common variable immunodeficiency. Findings and caveats of the study: The cause of increased CVID clonality remains unclear without subpopulation sequencing. Patient heterogeneity in the CVID cohort limited correlations between repertoire features and clinical complications.

This clone appeared many times. What it binds is unknown. Both groups were predominantly of Caucasian heritage. TCRdb keeps only in-frame clones here, not all; method: immunoSEQ multiplex PCR. The record shows approximately 64,000 clones for this sample, with no singletons present. This TCR derives from a person between 18 and 75 years old in good health. The sequencing sample was made of peripheral blood mononuclear cells.

The covered CDR3 bases are TGTGCCAGCAGCCCCACTTACAGGGGAGAAGGTGGC. As protein: CASSPTYRGEGG. The entire CDR3 protein is CASSPTYRGEGGYTF. The chain has TRBV7-3 and TRBJ1-2, with 7 bases aligning to TRBD1. Read coverage stops 3 residues before the CDR3 terminus; the germline J gene supplies the remainder. The CDR3 sequence is 15 residues long. CDR1 is SGHTA and CDR2 is FQGTGA in the germline V gene. V was clipped by 5 bases and J by 7 bases; unmatched bases: 13.